Presented here are 17 T cell receptor beta chains from one specimen sequenced in a study of cytomegalovirus exposure and HLA in healthy donors. In the PCR, 60 Vbeta and 13 Jbeta primers were used. Here immunoSEQ multiplex PCR was the method, and the copy in TCRdb shows in-frame clones only, minus some. Among 40,000 to 55,000 clones listed, more than 60% were seen once. Sequenced: PBMCs. These TCRs come from a woman in her forties in good health and CMV-seropositive.

CDR3 in amino acids: CASSLEPVREAFF. The CDR3 DNA reads as TGTGCCAGCAGCTTAGAGCCCGTCCGTGAAGCTTTCTTT. This rearrangement joins TRBV7-6 to TRBJ1-1; unclear D gene. V lost 1 base and J lost 7, with 10 bases in between. The CDR3 contains 13 residues. The V gene's germline CDR1 is SGHVS and CDR2 FNYEAQ.

The chain combines TRBV11-2 with TRBJ1-4; D is unclear. The V end was cut by 1 base, the J end by 8 bases, with 8 bases between. Per the germline V gene, CDR1 is SGHAT and CDR2 is FQNNGV. The CDR3 length is 13 residues. For the CDR3, the DNA is TGTGCCAGCAGCTTAGCATCCGGGGAAAAACTGTTTTTT. This gives the protein CASSLASGEKLFF.

This clone was seen only a few times. The chain combines TRBV6-1 with TRBJ2-2; D perhaps matches TRBD1 (6 bases). The CDR3 runs to 16 residues. Between the trimmed V and J ends, which lost 3 bases and 1 base, there was a span of 12 bases. Looked up from germline, CDR1 is MNHNS and CDR2 is SASEGT. The CDR3 sequence: CASSEGWGQNTGELFF. DNA of the CDR3: TGTGCCAGCAGTGAGGGGTGGGGACAGAACACCGGGGAGCTGTTTTTT.

This chain uses TRBV9 with TRBJ2-2; 7 bases align to TRBD1. V dropped 1 base and J dropped 4; count of bases not matched to a gene: 4. The CDR3 contains 15 residues. Per the germline V gene, CDR1 is SGDLS and CDR2 is YYNGEE. In DNA, the CDR3 is TGTGCCAGCAGCGTATTACAGGGGAGCACCGGGGAGCTGTTTTTT. This encodes CASSVLQGSTGELFF. Looking up the rest from reference TRBV9 and TRBJ2-2 gives the full variable domain: DSGVTQTPKHLITATGQRVTLRCSPRSGDLSVYWYQQSLDQGLQFLIQYYNGEERAKGNILERFSAQQFPDLHSELNLSSLELGDSALYFCASSVLQGSTGELFFGEGSRLTVL.

The chain recombines TRBV10-1 with TRBJ2-3; 12 bases are a match to TRBD2. The CDR3 consists of 16 residues. With V trimmed by 4 bases and J by 4 bases, 6 bases remained unmatched. The germline gives CDR1 WNHNN, CDR2 SYGVQD (reference sequence). The CDR3 bases are TGCGCCAGCAGTGTACTAGCGGGGGGATCAGCAGATACGCAGTATTTT. It yields the protein CASSVLAGGSADTQYF.

The chain links TRBV6-5 to TRBJ1-5, with no clear D. Trimming took off 5 bases at V and 0 bases at J, with 11 bases between the two ends. Germline V gives CDR1 MNHEY, CDR2 SVGAGI. The CDR3 is 15 amino acids. The CDR3 nucleotides are TGTGCCAGCAGTCCCAGGAAGAATAGCAATCAGCCCCAGCATTTT. It specifies CASSPRKNSNQPQHF.

The chain recombines TRBV4-1 with TRBJ1-1; unclear D gene. The V and J ends lost 1 base and 4 bases respectively, with 7 bases between them. This CDR3 contains 13 residues. Germline V gene lookup returns CDR1 MGHRA and CDR2 YSYEKL. DNA for the CDR3: TGCGCCAGCAGCCAAGTCGGGGTCACTGAAGCTTTCTTT. This translates into CASSQVGVTEAFF.

This clone showed up just once. The rearrangement joins TRBV4-3 to TRBJ1-2; unclear D gene. The V end lost 0 bases, the J end lost 9 bases, and 11 bases lay between the germline ends. CDR3 length: 13 amino acids. Looked up from germline, CDR1 is LGHNA and CDR2 is YSLEER. The CDR3 DNA reads as TGCGCCAGCAGCCAAGATCGGGAAGTCAGCTACACCTTC. It yields the protein CASSQDREVSYTF.

This clone has more than one count but fewer than ten. In nucleotides, the CDR3 is TGTGCCAGCAGTCCGGGGGGGCAAGATACGCAGTATTTT. Translated: CASSPGGQDTQYF. The rearrangement links TRBV6-1 to TRBJ2-3, with TRBD2 matching over 8 bases. CDR1 is MNHNS and CDR2 is SASEGT in the germline V gene. Germline trimming cut 5 bases from V and 5 bases from J; bases unmatched to any gene: 3. The CDR3 extends over 13 amino acids.

This chain joins TRBV14 and TRBJ1-4, with D unresolved. Germline V gene data show CDR1 as SGHDN and CDR2 as FVKESK. V lost 8 bases and J 8 bases, leaving 24 bases between the germline ends. The CDR3 has 16 amino acids. In nucleotides, the CDR3 is TGTGCCAGCTCAGAAGGATTCGACTCAAGGAAGGAAAAACTGTTTTTT. Protein product: CASSEGFDSRKEKLFF.

The rearrangement uses TRBV7-8 and TRBJ2-2; TRBD1 aligns across 8 bases. This CDR3 is built from 16 residues. Germline V gene lookup returns CDR1 SGHVS and CDR2 FQNEAQ. Trimming took 0 bases from V and 4 from J; bases not matched to a gene: 4. The DNA of the CDR3 is TGTGCCAGCAGCTTAGCCACCGGACAGGGCACCGGGGAGCTGTTTTTT. This encodes CASSLATGQGTGELFF.

This rearrangement joins TRBV5-1 to TRBJ2-1, with 13 bases matching TRBD2. Germline assignment: CDR1 SGHRS and CDR2 YFSETQ. V was pared by 3 bases and J by 9 bases, with 3 bases of the junction left unmatched. The CDR3 has 14 residues. Here the CDR3 DNA reads TGCGCCAGCAGCTCGACTAGCGGGGGGACTGAGCAGTTCTTC. Encoded protein: CASSSTSGGTEQFF.

V usage is TRBV10-2 and J usage is TRBJ2-7; 8 bases are a match to TRBD2. The J segment lost 3 bases and the V segment lost 5 bases, leaving 3 bases of the junction unmatched. This CDR3 spans 13 amino acids. The V gene's germline CDR1 is WSHSY and CDR2 SAAADI. Here the CDR3 DNA reads TGCGCCAGCAGTTTAGCGGGGAACTACGAGCAGTACTTC. Protein: CASSLAGNYEQYF.

The V call is TRBV11-2, the J call TRBJ2-7; 10 nucleotides agree with TRBD2. CDR1 is SGHAT and CDR2 is FQNNGV in the germline V gene. This CDR3 contains 14 residues. Unmatched junction bases numbered 0, after V lost 1 base and J lost 3 bases. CDR3 DNA: TGTGCCAGCAGCTTAGGACTAGCGGGCTACGAGCAGTACTTC. This translates into CASSLGLAGYEQYF.

The CDR3 is CASSGGQGAGETQYF. CDR3 DNA sequence: TGTGCCAGCAGTGGGGGACAGGGGGCGGGAGAGACCCAGTACTTC. The chain carries TRBV27 and TRBJ2-5, with TRBD1 matching 12 bases. This CDR3 is built from 15 residues. CDR1 and CDR2 (germline): MNHEY, SMNVEV (reference sequence). The V and J ends lost 5 bases and 4 bases, in that order; junction bases with no gene match: 5.

This clone was seen a handful of times. The DNA for the CDR3 is TGTGCCAGCAGGCGACAGGGAACAGGGGTAATAAGCGGGGAGCTGTTTTTT. This gives the protein CASRRQGTGVISGELFF. The chain employs TRBV5-4 and TRBJ2-2, with 7 bases matching TRBD1. CDR3 length: 17 amino acids. The J segment lost 7 bases and the V segment lost 5 bases, leaving 17 bases of the junction unmatched. Germline values: CDR1 SGHNT, CDR2 YYREEE (reference sequence).

The gene calls are TRBV7-2 and TRBJ2-7; possibly TRBD1 for D (6 bases). CDR3 length equals 14 residues. From germline, CDR1 is SGHTA and CDR2 FQGNSA. V was trimmed by 7 bases and J by 3 bases, leaving 16 bases between them. CDR3 region: CASTLPQGVYEQYF. The CDR3 DNA sequence: TGTGCCAGCACGCTCCCACAGGGTGTCTACGAGCAGTACTTC. Full variable domain (remainder filled in from reference TRBV7-2 and TRBJ2-7): GAGVSQSPSNKVTEKGKDVELRCDPISGHTALYWYRQSLGQGLEFLIYFQGNSAPDKSGLPSDRFSAERTGGSVSTLTIQRTQQEDSAVYLCASTLPQGVYEQYFGPGTRLTVT.